These 25 T cell receptor beta chains were all obtained from the same sample, sequenced in a study of blood T cell repertoires in COVID-19. TCRdb keeps only in-frame clones here, not all; method: immunoSEQ multiplex PCR. The profile shows 150,000 or so clones, 80% of them singletons. Material for sequencing was PBMCs or T cells enriched from blood (not recorded which). The receptors originated from a woman in her sixties who had recovered from COVID-19.

This clone was found many times. DNA for the CDR3: TGTGCCAGCAGCGAAGGGGGCGCTAAGGCCGAGCAGTACTTC. It codes for CASSEGGAKAEQYF. V gene TRBV9 combines with J gene TRBJ2-7, with TRBD1 identical over 7 bases. Germline-derived CDR1 and CDR2 are SGDLS and YYNGEE. The CDR3 length is 14 residues. The V gene end was trimmed by 3 bases and the J gene end by 6 bases; junction bases not matched to a gene: 9.

The chain is built from TRBV28 and TRBJ2-7, with 8 bases fitting TRBD1. The CDR3 extends over 15 amino acids. Trimming removed 6 bases from V and 2 bases from J; junction bases left unmatched: 9. Germline CDR1 reads MDHEN; CDR2 reads SYDVKM. CDR3 DNA sequence: TGTGCCAGCAGCCACGGACAGGGCGGCACCTACGAGCAGTACTTC. Translating gives CASSHGQGGTYEQYF.

V is TRBV24-1 and J is TRBJ2-3, with 10 nucleotides matching TRBD1. Per germline, CDR1 KGHDR and CDR2 SFDVKD. With V trimmed by 9 bases and J by 0 bases, 11 bases remained unmatched. The CDR3 is 17 amino acids. CDR3 in DNA: TGTGCCACCGGGGGGTGGACAGGGGGTCTTAGCACAGATACGCAGTATTTT. Protein sequence: CATGGWTGGLSTDTQYF.

The chain combines TRBV18 with TRBJ1-6; D remains ambiguous. Trimming took off 2 bases at V and 7 bases at J, with 15 bases between the two ends. CDR3 size: 16 residues. CDR1 and CDR2 (germline): KGHSH, LQKENI. The CDR3 coding sequence is TGTGCCAGCTCACCAGAAGAGGGCAACGGGAATTCACCCCTCCACTTT. Translating gives CASSPEEGNGNSPLHF. Supplemented by reference TRBV18 and TRBJ1-6, the full variable domain reads NAGVMQNPRHLVRRRGQEARLRCSPMKGHSHVYWYRQLPEEGLKFMVYLQKENIIDESGMPKERFSAEFPKEGPSILRIQQVVRGDSAAYFCASSPEEGNGNSPLHFGNGTRLTVT.

This sequence joins TRBV24-1 and TRBJ2-7, with 10 bases aligning to TRBD1. Per the germline V gene, CDR1 is KGHDR and CDR2 is SFDVKD. The CDR3 runs to 15 residues. V lost 3 bases, J lost 4 bases, and 5 bases stayed unmatched. Here the CDR3 reads CATSDPGQGVYEQYF. The CDR3 bases are TGTGCCACCAGTGATCCCGGACAGGGGGTATACGAGCAGTACTTC.

The chain couples TRBV6-5 to TRBJ1-2, with D perhaps TRBD1 (6 bases). V lost 2 bases and J lost 2, with 9 bases in between. The germline V gene has CDR1 MNHEY and CDR2 SVGAGI. CDR3 length equals 14 residues. The CDR3 DNA reads TGTGCCAGCAGTTACCTCACAGGGAACTATGGCTACACCTTC. Its protein is CASSYLTGNYGYTF.

The V gene is TRBV2, the J gene TRBJ2-1; D might be TRBD1 (5 bases). Looked up from germline, CDR1 is SNHLY and CDR2 is FYNNEI. The CDR3 length is 15 residues. The ends were cut back, 1 base at V and 5 bases at J, with 12 bases in the middle. The CDR3, as DNA: TGTGCCAGCAGTGAAGAGGGCGGACACCACAATGAGCAGTTCTTC. It codes for CASSEEGGHHNEQFF.

This clone was observed a few times. V usage is TRBV6-5 and J usage is TRBJ1-3; 11 nucleotides line up with TRBD1. Germline loops: CDR1 MNHEY, CDR2 SVGAGI. The CDR3 is 14 residues long. V lost 2 bases and J lost 10; bases outside the gene matches: 4. The CDR3 protein is CASSYGTGGTTIYF. The CDR3 nucleotides read TGTGCCAGCAGTTACGGGACAGGGGGAACAACCATATATTTT.

This clone appeared many times. The rearrangement links TRBV5-6 to TRBJ2-5; D possibly corresponds to TRBD1 (6 bases). Germline V gene data show CDR1 as SGHDT and CDR2 as YYEEEE. The CDR3 extends over 13 amino acids. V dropped 0 bases and J dropped 5 bases, with 8 bases sitting between them. Here the CDR3 reads CASSLAQGETQYF. The DNA of the CDR3 is TGTGCCAGCAGCTTGGCGCAGGGGGAGACCCAGTACTTC.

The chain joins TRBV6-1 to TRBJ2-2; no reliable D call. Germline assignment: CDR1 MNHNS and CDR2 SASEGT. Trimming cost V 2 bases and J 0 bases, with 10 bases left between them. The CDR3 is 16 amino acids. The CDR3 sequence is CASSENGASNTGELFF. In DNA, the CDR3 is TGTGCCAGCAGTGAAAACGGAGCATCGAACACCGGGGAGCTGTTTTTT.

V usage is TRBV18 and J usage is TRBJ2-3; D is uncertain. CDR1 KGHSH and CDR2 LQKENI come from the germline V gene. Trimming took off 5 bases at V and 1 base at J, with 7 bases between the two ends. The CDR3 runs to 13 residues. CDR3 in DNA: TGTGCCAGCTCAGCTACTGGCACAGATACGCAGTATTTT. It encodes CASSATGTDTQYF.

This chain connects TRBV5-1 to TRBJ2-1; TRBD2 aligns across 9 bases. This CDR3 contains 17 residues. Losses at the gene ends were 1 base for V and 0 bases for J; bases not matched to a gene: 5. The germline gives CDR1 SGHRS, CDR2 YFSETQ. The CDR3 loop is CASSLSSGGSSYNEQFF. For the CDR3, the DNA is TGCGCCAGCAGCTTGTCGAGCGGGGGGAGCTCCTACAATGAGCAGTTCTTC.

The CDR3 region is CASSPGLAGEETQYF. In DNA, the CDR3 is TGTGCCAGCAGCCCTGGACTAGCGGGGGAAGAGACCCAGTACTTC. This sequence joins TRBV7-9 and TRBJ2-5; 13 bases map to TRBD2. The CDR3 is made up of 15 amino acids. The J segment lost 3 bases and the V segment lost 5 bases, leaving 3 bases of the junction unmatched. Per the germline V gene, CDR1 is SEHNR and CDR2 is FQNEAQ (reference sequence).

This chain links TRBV5-1 with TRBJ2-1; 12 bases match TRBD2. The V and J ends lost 0 bases and 9 bases, in that order; junction bases with no gene match: 10. Germline V gene data show CDR1 as SGHRS and CDR2 as YFSETQ. This CDR3 comprises 17 residues. The CDR3 coding sequence is TGCGCCAGCAGCTTGGCCCCTAGCGGGGGGGCCCAGGGTGAGCAGTTCTTC. Encoded protein: CASSLAPSGGAQGEQFF.

A few counts support this clone. The rearrangement uses TRBV2 and TRBJ2-7, with TRBD2 matching over 9 bases. The CDR3 has 15 amino acids. In germline, CDR1 is SNHLY, CDR2 FYNNEI. V gave up 5 bases and J gave up 6 bases; unmatched junction bases: 11. The CDR3 nucleotides read TGTGCCAGCAGTCACTTCGCGGGGGGGCGCGGCGAGCAGTACTTC. Its protein is CASSHFAGGRGEQYF. Together with reference TRBV2 and TRBJ2-7, the CDR3 gives the full variable domain: EPEVTQTPSHQVTQMGQEVILRCVPISNHLYFYWYRQILGQKVEFLVSFYNNEISEKSEIFDDQFSVERPDGSNFTLKIRSTKLEDSAMYFCASSHFAGGRGEQYFGPGTRLTVT.

The J gene is TRBJ1-4, the V gene TRBV27; D is unclear. There are 14 residues in the CDR3. Germline values: CDR1 MNHEY, CDR2 SMNVEV (reference sequence). Trimming removed 2 bases at V and 5 bases at J, with 9 bases between. The CDR3 region is CASSLGQLNEKLFF. In DNA form, the CDR3 reads TGTGCCAGCAGTTTAGGCCAGTTAAATGAAAAACTGTTTTTT.

The chain links TRBV6-6 to TRBJ1-2; D perhaps matches TRBD1 (5 bases). Trimming took 6 bases from V and 2 from J, leaving 13 bases between them. Germline-derived CDR1 and CDR2 are MNHNY and SVGAGI (reference sequence). The CDR3 has 14 amino acids. This CDR3 is CASRSTALNYGYTF. The CDR3 DNA reads TGTGCCAGCAGGTCGACAGCGCTCAACTATGGCTACACCTTC.

This rearrangement joins TRBV10-3 to TRBJ2-7, with TRBD1 as a possible D gene (6 bases). This CDR3 contains 17 residues. The V gene's germline CDR1 is ENHRY and CDR2 SYGVKD. With 6 bases removed from V and 1 base from J, the gap between germline ends came to 22 bases. CDR3 sequence (DNA): TGTGCCATCAGGAAGACAGGAGAGAAAACAAAATCCTACGAGCAGTACTTC. It specifies CAIRKTGEKTKSYEQYF.

The rearrangement links TRBV6-1 to TRBJ2-5; D is uncertain. The length of the CDR3 is 15 residues. Germline V lookup: CDR1 MNHNS, CDR2 SASEGT. V was clipped by 1 base and J by 2 bases, with 11 bases between them. The CDR3 nucleotides read TGTGCCAGCAGTGAAGTTATAACTACTCAAGAGACCCAGTACTTC. It specifies CASSEVITTQETQYF.

The J gene is TRBJ1-1, the V gene TRBV30; TRBD1 matches at 7 bases. V was clipped by 5 bases and J by 6 bases; unmatched bases: 12. The CDR3 contains 14 residues. Per the germline V gene, CDR1 is GTSNPN and CDR2 is SVGIG (reference sequence). CDR3 protein: CAWHKLRQGPEAFF. CDR3 DNA: TGTGCCTGGCACAAATTAAGACAGGGCCCTGAAGCTTTCTTT.

The table lists this clone with many counts. This chain uses TRBV11-1 with TRBJ2-7; 7 bases are shared with TRBD1. V shed 5 bases, J shed 5 bases, and the junction held 9 bases outside the gene matches. This CDR3 has 14 amino acids. The germline gives CDR1 SGHAT, CDR2 FQDESV (reference sequence). The CDR3 loop is CASSVDRESHEQYF. CDR3 bases: TGTGCCAGCAGCGTAGACAGGGAGAGCCACGAGCAGTACTTC.

The chain employs TRBV12-3 or TRBV12-4 and TRBJ1-2; D not resolved. V lost 3 bases and J lost 4, with 9 bases in between. The CDR3 length is 13 residues. The CDR3 bases are TGTGCCAGCAGTTTCGTAGGGAGCTATGGCTACACCTTC. This translates into CASSFVGSYGYTF.

This clone came up a few times. V and J are TRBV27 and TRBJ2-7; 9 nucleotides align to TRBD1. The V gene's germline CDR1 is MNHEY and CDR2 SMNVEV (reference sequence). The length of the CDR3 is 14 residues. Losses at the gene ends were 3 bases for V and 2 bases for J; bases not matched to a gene: 2. CDR3 nucleotides: TGTGCCAGCAGTTTCGGACAGGGGCCCTACGAGCAGTACTTC. It codes for CASSFGQGPYEQYF.

This chain links TRBV18 with TRBJ1-4; D gene unclear. The CDR3 is 14 amino acids. CDR1 is KGHSH and CDR2 is LQKENI in the germline V gene. The V and J ends lost 6 bases and 7 bases respectively, with 15 bases between them. CDR3 amino acids: CASSQSRTREKLFF. CDR3 nucleotides: TGTGCCAGCTCTCAGAGTAGGACTCGTGAAAAACTGTTTTTT.

The rearrangement links TRBV20-1 to TRBJ2-1, with 16 bases lining up with TRBD2. V shed 3 bases, J shed 15 bases, and the junction held 14 bases outside the gene matches. This CDR3 comprises 16 residues. Germline CDR1 reads DFQATT; CDR2 reads SNEGSKA (reference sequence). CDR3 residues: CSASPGTSGGALPPFF. For the CDR3, the DNA is TGCAGTGCTAGTCCCGGGACTAGCGGGGGGGCCCTCCCCCCGTTCTTC.